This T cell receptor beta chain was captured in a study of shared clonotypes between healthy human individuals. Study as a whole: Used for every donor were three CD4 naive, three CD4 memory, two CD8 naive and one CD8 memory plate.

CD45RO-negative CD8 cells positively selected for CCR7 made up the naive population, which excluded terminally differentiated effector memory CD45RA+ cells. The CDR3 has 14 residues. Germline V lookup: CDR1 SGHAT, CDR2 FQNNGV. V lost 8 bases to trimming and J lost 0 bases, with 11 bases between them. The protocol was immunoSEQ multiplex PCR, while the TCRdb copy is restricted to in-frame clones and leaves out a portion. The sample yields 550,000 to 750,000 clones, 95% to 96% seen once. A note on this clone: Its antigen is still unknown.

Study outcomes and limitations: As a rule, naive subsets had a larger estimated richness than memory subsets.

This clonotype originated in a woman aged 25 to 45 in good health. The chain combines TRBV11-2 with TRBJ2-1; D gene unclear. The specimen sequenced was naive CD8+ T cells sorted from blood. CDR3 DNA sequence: TGTGCCAGCGGAAGGCAGAGCTCCTACAATGAGCAGTTCTTC. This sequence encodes CASGRQSSYNEQFF.